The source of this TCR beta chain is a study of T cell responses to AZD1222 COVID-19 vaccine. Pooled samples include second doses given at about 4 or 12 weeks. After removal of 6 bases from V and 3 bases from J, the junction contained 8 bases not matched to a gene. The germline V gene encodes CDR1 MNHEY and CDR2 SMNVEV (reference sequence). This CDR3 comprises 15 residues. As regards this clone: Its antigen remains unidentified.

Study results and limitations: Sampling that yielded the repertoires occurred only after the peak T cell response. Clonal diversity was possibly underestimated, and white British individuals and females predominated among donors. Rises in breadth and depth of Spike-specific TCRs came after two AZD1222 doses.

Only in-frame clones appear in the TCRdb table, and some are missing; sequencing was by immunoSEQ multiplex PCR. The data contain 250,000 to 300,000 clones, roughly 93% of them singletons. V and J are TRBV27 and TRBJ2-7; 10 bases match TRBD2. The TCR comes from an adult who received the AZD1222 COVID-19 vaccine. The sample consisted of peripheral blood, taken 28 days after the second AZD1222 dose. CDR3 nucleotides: TGTGCCAGCAGCTATGGGGCTAGCGGGAGCTACGAGCAGTACTTC. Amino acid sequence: CASSYGASGSYEQYF.